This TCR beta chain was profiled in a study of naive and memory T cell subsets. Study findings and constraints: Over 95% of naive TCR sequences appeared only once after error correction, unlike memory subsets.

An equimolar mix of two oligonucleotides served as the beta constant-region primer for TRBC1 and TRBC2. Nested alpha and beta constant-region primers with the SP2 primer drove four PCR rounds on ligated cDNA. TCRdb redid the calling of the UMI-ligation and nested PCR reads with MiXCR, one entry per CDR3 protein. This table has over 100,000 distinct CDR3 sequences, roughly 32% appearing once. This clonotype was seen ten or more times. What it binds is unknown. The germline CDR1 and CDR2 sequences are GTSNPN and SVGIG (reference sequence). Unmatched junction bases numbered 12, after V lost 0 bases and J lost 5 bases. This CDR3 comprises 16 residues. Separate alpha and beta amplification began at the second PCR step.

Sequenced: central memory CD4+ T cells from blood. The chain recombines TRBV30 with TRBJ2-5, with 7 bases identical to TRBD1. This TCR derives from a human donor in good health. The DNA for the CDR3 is TGTGCCTGGAGTGTACGTTACGGACAGGACGTGGAGACCCAGTACTTC. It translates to CAWSVRYGQDVETQYF.